This entry describes one TCR beta chain. This sample is drawn from a study of T cell responses to AZD1222 COVID-19 vaccine. TCRdb's table, derived via immunoSEQ multiplex PCR, lists solely in-frame clones and lacks some. This table holds under 85,000 clones, about nine tenths found once. Pooling covered second doses at about 4 or about 12 weeks. Trimming shortened V by 2 bases and J by 3 bases, and 10 bases separated the two germline ends. CDR1 is SGHVS and CDR2 is FQNEAQ in the germline V gene. There are 15 residues in the CDR3. The V and J genes are TRBV7-8 and TRBJ2-2; D might be TRBD1 (5 bases). Sequencing used peripheral blood, obtained 28 days after the second AZD1222 dose. This TCR came from an adult who received the AZD1222 COVID-19 vaccine. CDR3 region: CASSLRGMDTGELFF. CDR3 in DNA: TGTGCCAGCAGCTTAAGGGGTATGGACACCGGGGAGCTGTTTTTT.